This T cell receptor (beta chain) was observed in a study of shared clonotypes between healthy human individuals. The CDR3 is 15 residues long. Germline assignment: CDR1 MDHEN and CDR2 SYDVKM. The germline V and J ends were trimmed by 3 bases and 1 base, with 10 bases remaining between them. For this clone: Its antigen is not known.

Profiling relied on immunoSEQ multiplex PCR, and the TCRdb table lists in-frame clones only, not all of them. Among some 1 million clones listed, approximately 68% were seen once. Study findings and constraints: What naive subsets generally showed was a larger estimated richness than memory subsets showed.

The chain employs TRBV28 and TRBJ2-4, with D perhaps given as TRBD1 or TRBD2 (5 bases each). The receptor was isolated from a man aged 18 to 30 in good health. The specimen sequenced was memory CD4+ T cells sorted from blood. The subset: CD45RA-negative fraction. The CDR3 reads CASSLLGDAKNIQYF. The CDR3 coding sequence is TGTGCCAGCAGTTTGTTGGGGGACGCCAAAAACATTCAGTACTTC.